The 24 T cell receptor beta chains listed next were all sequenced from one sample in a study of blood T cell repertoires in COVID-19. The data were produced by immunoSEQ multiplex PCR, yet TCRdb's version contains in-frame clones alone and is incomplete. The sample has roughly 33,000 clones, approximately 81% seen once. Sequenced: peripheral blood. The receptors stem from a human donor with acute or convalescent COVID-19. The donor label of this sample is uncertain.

Written as DNA, the CDR3 is TGCGCCAGCAGCCTTGGACAGCCGCGCACAGATACGCAGTATTTT. Translated, it gives CASSLGQPRTDTQYF. V usage is TRBV5-1 and J usage is TRBJ2-3; D might be TRBD1 (6 bases). The CDR3 extends over 15 amino acids. Trimming cost V 4 bases and J 1 base, with 13 bases left between them. From germline, CDR1 is SGHRS and CDR2 YFSETQ.

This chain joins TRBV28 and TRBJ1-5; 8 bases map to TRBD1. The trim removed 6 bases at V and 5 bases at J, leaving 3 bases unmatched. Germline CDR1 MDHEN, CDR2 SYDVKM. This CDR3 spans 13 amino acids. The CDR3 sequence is CASRDREYQPQHF. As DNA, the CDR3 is TGTGCCAGCAGGGACAGGGAGTATCAGCCCCAGCATTTT.

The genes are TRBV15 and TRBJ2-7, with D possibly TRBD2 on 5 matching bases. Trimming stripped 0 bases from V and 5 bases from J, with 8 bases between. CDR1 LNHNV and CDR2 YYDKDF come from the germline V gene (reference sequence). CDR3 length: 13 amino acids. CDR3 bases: TGTGCCACCAGCAGAGATGCCGGGGACGAGCAGTACTTC. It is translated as CATSRDAGDEQYF. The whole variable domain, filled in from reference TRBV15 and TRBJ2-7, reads DAMVIQNPRYQVTQFGKPVTLSCSQTLNHNVMYWYQQKSSQAPKLLFHYYDKDFNNEADTPDNFQSRRPNTSFCFLDIRSPGLGDTAMYLCATSRDAGDEQYFGPGTRLTVT.

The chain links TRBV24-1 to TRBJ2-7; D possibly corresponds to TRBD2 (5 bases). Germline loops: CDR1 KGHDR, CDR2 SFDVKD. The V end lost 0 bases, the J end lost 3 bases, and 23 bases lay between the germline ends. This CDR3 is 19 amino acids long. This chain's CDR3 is CATSDLWQPRLDFVYEQYF. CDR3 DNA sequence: TGTGCCACCAGTGATTTGTGGCAACCCAGGTTGGACTTTGTCTACGAGCAGTACTTC.

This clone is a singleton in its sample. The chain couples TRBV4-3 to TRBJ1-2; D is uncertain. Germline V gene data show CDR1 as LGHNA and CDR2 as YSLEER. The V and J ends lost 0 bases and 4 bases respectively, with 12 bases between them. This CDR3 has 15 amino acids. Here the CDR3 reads CASSQEGHGSYGYTF. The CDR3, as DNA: TGCGCCAGCAGCCAAGAAGGCCACGGGAGCTATGGCTACACCTTC.

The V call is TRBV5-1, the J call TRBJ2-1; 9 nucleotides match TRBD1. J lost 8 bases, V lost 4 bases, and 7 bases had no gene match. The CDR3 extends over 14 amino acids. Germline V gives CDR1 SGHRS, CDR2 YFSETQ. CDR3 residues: CASSLRQGGDEQFF. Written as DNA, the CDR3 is TGCGCCAGCAGCCTTAGACAGGGGGGCGATGAGCAGTTCTTC.

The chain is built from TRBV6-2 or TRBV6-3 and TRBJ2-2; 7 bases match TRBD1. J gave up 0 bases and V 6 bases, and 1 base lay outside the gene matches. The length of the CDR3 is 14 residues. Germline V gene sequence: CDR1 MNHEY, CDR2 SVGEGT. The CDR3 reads CASSGTANTGELFF. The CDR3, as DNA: TGTGCCAGCAGCGGGACAGCGAACACCGGGGAGCTGTTTTTT.

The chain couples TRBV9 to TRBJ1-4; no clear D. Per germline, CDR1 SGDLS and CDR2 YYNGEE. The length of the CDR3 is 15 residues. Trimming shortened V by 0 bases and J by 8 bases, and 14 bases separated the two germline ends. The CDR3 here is CASSVEFGVGEKLFF. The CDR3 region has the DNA TGTGCCAGCAGCGTAGAATTCGGGGTCGGGGAAAAACTGTTTTTT.

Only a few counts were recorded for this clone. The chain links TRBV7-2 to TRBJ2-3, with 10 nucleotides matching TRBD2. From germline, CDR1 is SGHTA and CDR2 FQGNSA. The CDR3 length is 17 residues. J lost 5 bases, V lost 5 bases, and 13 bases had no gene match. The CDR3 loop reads CASSPLLAGVGQDTQYF. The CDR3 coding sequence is TGTGCCAGCAGCCCACTGCTAGCGGGAGTGGGGCAAGATACGCAGTATTTT.

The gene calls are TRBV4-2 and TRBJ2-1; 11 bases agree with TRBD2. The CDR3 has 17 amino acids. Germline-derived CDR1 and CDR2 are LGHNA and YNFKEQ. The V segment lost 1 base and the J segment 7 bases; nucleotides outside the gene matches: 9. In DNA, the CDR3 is TGTGCCAGCAGCCAAGTTCCGGGACTAGCGGAAAATAATGAGCAGTTCTTC. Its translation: CASSQVPGLAENNEQFF.

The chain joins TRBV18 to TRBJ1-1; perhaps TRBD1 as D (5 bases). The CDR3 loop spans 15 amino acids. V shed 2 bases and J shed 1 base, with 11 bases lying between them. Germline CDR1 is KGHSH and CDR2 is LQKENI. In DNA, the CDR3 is TGTGCCAGCTCACCATACGGGGGGGGGAACACTGAAGCTTTCTTT. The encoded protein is CASSPYGGGNTEAFF.

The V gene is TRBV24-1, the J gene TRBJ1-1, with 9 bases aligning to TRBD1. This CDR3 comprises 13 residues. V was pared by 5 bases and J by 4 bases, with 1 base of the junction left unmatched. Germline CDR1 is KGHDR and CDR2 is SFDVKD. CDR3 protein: CATSATGGTEAFF. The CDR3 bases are TGTGCCACCAGTGCGACAGGGGGCACTGAAGCTTTCTTT.

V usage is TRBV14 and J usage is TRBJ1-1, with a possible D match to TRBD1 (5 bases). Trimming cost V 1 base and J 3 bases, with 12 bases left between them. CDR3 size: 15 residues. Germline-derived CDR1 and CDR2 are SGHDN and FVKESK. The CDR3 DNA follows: TGTGCCAGCAGCCAAGTGGGTGGGGGGGACACTGAAGCTTTCTTT. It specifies CASSQVGGGDTEAFF. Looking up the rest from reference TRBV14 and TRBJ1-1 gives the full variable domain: EAGVTQFPSHSVIEKGQTVTLRCDPISGHDNLYWYRRVMGKEIKFLLHFVKESKQDESGMPNNRFLAERTGGTYSTLKVQPAELEDSGVYFCASSQVGGGDTEAFFGQGTRLTVV.

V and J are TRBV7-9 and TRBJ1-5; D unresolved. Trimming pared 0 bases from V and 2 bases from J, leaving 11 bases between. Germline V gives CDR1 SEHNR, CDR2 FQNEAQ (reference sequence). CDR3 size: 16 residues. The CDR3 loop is CASSLAPGGGNQPQHF. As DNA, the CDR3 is TGTGCCAGCAGCTTAGCGCCGGGAGGAGGCAATCAGCCCCAGCATTTT.

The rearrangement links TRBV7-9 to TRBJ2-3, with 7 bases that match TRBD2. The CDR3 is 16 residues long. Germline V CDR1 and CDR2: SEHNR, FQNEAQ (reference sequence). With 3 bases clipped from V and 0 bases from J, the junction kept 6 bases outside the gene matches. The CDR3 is CASSLGLAASTDTQYF. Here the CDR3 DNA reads TGTGCCAGCAGCTTGGGTCTAGCGGCTAGCACAGATACGCAGTATTTT.

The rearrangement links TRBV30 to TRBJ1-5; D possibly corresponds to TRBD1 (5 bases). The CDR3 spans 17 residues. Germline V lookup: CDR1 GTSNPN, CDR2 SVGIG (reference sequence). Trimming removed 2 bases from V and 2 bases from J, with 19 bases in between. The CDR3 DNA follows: TGTGCCTGGAGTCCCCCATTCGGTCGGGGGGGCAATCAGCCCCAGCATTTT. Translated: CAWSPPFGRGGNQPQHF.

For the CDR3, the DNA is TGTGCCAGCAGTTTGTCCCCTTTTTACACAGATACGCAGTATTTT. As protein: CASSLSPFYTDTQYF. The rearrangement uses TRBV6-5 and TRBJ2-3; D is uncertain. This CDR3 contains 15 residues. The germline CDR1 and CDR2 sequences are MNHEY and SVGAGI. V dropped 4 bases and J dropped 2 bases, with 13 bases sitting between them.

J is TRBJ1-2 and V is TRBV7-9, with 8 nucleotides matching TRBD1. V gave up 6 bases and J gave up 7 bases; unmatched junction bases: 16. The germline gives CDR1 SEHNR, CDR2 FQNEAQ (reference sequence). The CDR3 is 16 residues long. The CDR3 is CASRPDLGQDLSGYTF. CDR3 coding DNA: TGTGCCAGCAGACCAGATTTGGGACAGGATTTGAGTGGCTACACCTTC.

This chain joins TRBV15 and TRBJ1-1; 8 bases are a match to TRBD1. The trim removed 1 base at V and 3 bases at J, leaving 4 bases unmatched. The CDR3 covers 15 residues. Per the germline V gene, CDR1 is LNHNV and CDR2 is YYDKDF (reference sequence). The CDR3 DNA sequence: TGTGCCACCAGCAGAGTCGACAGGGGAGACACTGAAGCTTTCTTT. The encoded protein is CATSRVDRGDTEAFF.

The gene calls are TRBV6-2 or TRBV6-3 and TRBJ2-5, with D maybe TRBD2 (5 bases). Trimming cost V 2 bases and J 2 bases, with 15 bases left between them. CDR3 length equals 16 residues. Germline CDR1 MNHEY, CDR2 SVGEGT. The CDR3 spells CASSYPLRVGQETQYF. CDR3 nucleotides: TGTGCCAGCAGTTACCCATTGAGGGTCGGGCAAGAGACCCAGTACTTC.

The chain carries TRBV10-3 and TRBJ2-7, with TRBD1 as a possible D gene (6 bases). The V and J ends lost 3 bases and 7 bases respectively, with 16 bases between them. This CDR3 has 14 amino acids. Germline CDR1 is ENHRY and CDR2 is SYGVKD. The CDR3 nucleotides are TGTGCCATCAGTGAAGGGCAGGGGAGTTGGGAGCAGTACTTC. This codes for CAISEGQGSWEQYF.

This chain's CDR3 is CASSLEPSGLYEQYF. The CDR3 DNA sequence: TGTGCCAGCAGCTTAGAGCCTAGCGGGCTCTACGAGCAGTACTTC. The rearrangement links TRBV11-2 to TRBJ2-7, with TRBD2 identical over 8 bases. The CDR3 length is 15 residues. After removal of 0 bases from V and 3 bases from J, the junction contained 4 bases not matched to a gene. Germline CDR1 is SGHAT and CDR2 is FQNNGV. Based on the CDR3 plus reference TRBV11-2 and TRBJ2-7, the full variable domain is EAGVAQSPRYKIIEKRQSVAFWCNPISGHATLYWYQQILGQGPKLLIQFQNNGVVDDSQLPKDRFSAERLKGVDSTLKIQPAKLEDSAVYLCASSLEPSGLYEQYFGPGTRLTVT.

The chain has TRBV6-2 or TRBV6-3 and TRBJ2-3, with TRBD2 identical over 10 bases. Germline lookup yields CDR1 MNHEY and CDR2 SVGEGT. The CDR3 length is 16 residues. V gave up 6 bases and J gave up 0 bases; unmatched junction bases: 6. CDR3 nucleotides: TGTGCCAGCAGCCCTCGACTAGCGGGTAGCACAGATACGCAGTATTTT. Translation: CASSPRLAGSTDTQYF.

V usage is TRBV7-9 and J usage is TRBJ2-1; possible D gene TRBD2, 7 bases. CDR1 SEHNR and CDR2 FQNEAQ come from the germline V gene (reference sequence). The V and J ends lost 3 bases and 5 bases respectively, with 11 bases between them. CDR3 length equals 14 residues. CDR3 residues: CASSLGGAHNEQFF. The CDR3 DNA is TGTGCCAGCAGCTTGGGGGGGGCCCACAATGAGCAGTTCTTC.